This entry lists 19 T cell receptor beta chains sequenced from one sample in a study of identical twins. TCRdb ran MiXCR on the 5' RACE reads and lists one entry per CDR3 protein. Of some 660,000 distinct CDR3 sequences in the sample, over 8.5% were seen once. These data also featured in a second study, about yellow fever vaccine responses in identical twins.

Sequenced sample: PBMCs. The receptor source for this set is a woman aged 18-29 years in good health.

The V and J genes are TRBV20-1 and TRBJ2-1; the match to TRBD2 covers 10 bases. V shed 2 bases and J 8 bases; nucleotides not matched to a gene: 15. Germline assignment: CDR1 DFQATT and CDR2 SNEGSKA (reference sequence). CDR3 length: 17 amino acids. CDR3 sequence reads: CSARQLRLAGEWDEQFF. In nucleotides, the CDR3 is TGCAGTGCTAGACAACTGCGCCTAGCGGGAGAGTGGGATGAGCAGTTCTTC.

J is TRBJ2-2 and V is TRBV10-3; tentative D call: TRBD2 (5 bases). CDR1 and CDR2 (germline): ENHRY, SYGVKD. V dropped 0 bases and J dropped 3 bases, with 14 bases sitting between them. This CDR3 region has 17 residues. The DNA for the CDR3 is TGTGCCATCAGTGAGTCACGGAGCGGAATGGACACCGGGGAGCTGTTTTTT. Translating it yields CAISESRSGMDTGELFF.

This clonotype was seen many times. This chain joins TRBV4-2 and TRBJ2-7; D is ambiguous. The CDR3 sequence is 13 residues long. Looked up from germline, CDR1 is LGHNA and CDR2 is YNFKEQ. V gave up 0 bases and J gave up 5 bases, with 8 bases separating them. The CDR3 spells CASSQDYFNEQYF. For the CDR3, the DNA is TGTGCCAGCAGCCAAGATTACTTCAACGAGCAGTACTTC.

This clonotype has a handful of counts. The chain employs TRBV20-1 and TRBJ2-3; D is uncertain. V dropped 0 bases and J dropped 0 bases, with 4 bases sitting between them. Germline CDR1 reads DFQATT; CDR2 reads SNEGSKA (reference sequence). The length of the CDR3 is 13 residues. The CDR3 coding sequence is TGCAGTGCTAGAGATCAAAGCACAGATACGCAGTATTTT. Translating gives CSARDQSTDTQYF.

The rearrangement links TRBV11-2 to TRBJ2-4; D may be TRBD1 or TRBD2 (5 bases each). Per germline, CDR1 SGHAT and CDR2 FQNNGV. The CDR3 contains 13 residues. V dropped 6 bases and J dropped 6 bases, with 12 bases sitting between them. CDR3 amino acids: CASRSGQANIQYF. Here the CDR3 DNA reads TGTGCCAGCAGATCGGGGCAGGCAAACATTCAGTACTTC.

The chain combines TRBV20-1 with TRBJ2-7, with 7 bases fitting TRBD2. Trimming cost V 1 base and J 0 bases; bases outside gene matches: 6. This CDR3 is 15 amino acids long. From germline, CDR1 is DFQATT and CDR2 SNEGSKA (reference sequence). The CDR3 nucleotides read TGCAGTGCTAGAGCGGCGGGAGCACTCTCCTACGAGCAGTACTTC. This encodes CSARAAGALSYEQYF.

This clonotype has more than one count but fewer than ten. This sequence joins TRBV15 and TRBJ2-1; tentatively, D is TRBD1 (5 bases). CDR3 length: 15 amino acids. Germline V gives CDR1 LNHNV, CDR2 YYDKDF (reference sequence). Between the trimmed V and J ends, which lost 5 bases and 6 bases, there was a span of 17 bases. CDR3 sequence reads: CATSVDRSRVNEQFF. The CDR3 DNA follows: TGTGCCACCAGCGTGGATCGGAGCAGGGTCAATGAGCAGTTCTTC. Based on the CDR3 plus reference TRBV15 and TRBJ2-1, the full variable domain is DAMVIQNPRYQVTQFGKPVTLSCSQTLNHNVMYWYQQKSSQAPKLLFHYYDKDFNNEADTPDNFQSRRPNTSFCFLDIRSPGLGDTAMYLCATSVDRSRVNEQFFGPGTRLTVL.

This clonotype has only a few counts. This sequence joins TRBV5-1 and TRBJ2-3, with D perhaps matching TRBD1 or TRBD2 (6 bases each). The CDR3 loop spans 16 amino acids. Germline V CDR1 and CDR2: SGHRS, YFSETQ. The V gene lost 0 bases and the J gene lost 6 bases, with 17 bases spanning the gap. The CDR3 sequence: CASSLDYGGAGDTQYF. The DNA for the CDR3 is TGCGCCAGCAGCTTGGATTACGGGGGCGCCGGGGATACGCAGTATTTT.

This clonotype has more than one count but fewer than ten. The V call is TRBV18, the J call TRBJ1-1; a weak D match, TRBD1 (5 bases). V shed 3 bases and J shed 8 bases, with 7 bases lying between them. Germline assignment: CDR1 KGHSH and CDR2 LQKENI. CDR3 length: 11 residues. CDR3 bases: TGTGCCAGCTCACCCGGACAAGAAGCTTTCTTT. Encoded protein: CASSPGQEAFF. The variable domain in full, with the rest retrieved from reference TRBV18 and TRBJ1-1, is NAGVMQNPRHLVRRRGQEARLRCSPMKGHSHVYWYRQLPEEGLKFMVYLQKENIIDESGMPKERFSAEFPKEGPSILRIQQVVRGDSAAYFCASSPGQEAFFGQGTRLTVV.

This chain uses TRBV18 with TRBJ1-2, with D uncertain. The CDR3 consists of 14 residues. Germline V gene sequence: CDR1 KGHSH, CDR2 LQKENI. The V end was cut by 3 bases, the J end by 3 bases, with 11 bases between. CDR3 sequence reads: CASSPVESYYGYTF. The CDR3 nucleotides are TGTGCCAGCTCACCGGTTGAGTCCTACTATGGCTACACCTTC.

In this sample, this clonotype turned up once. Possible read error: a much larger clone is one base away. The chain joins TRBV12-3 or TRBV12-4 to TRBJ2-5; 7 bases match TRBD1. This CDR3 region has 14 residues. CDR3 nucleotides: TGTGTCAGCAGCCGAGGACAGGAGCAAGAGACCCAGTACTTC. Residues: CVSSRGQEQETQYF.

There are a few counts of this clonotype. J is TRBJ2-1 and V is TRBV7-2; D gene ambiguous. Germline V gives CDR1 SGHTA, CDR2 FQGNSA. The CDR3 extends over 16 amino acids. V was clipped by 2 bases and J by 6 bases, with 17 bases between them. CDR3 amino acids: CASSLLGESLPNEQFF. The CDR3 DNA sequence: TGTGCCAGCAGCTTATTAGGAGAGTCCCTGCCCAATGAGCAGTTCTTC. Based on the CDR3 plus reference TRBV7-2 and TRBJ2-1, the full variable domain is GAGVSQSPSNKVTEKGKDVELRCDPISGHTALYWYRQSLGQGLEFLIYFQGNSAPDKSGLPSDRFSAERTGGSVSTLTIQRTQQEDSAVYLCASSLLGESLPNEQFFGPGTRLTVL.

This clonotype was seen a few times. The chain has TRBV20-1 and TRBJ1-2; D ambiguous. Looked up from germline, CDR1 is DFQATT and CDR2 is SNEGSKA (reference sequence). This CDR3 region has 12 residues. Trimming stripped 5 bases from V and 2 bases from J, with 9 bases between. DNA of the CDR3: TGCAGTGCTCGAACTTTAAACTATGGCTACACCTTC. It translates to CSARTLNYGYTF.

Here the CDR3 reads CASSGGTADEQFF. The CDR3, as DNA: TGTGCCAGCAGTGGTGGGACTGCGGATGAGCAGTTCTTC. The V call is TRBV27, the J call TRBJ2-1, with a possible D match to TRBD2 (6 bases). This CDR3 has 13 residues. Deletions cut 5 bases from V and 8 bases from J, with 13 bases between. CDR1 is MNHEY, CDR2 SMNVEV, per germline (reference sequence).

CDR3 coding DNA: TGTGCCAGCACCTACGGGACGAGGAACACAGATACGCAGTATTTT. Its protein is CASTYGTRNTDTQYF. The chain combines TRBV9 with TRBJ2-3; D may correspond to TRBD1 or TRBD2 (5 bases each). Germline V lookup: CDR1 SGDLS, CDR2 YYNGEE. V was clipped by 6 bases and J by 2 bases, with 16 bases between them. There are 15 residues in the CDR3.

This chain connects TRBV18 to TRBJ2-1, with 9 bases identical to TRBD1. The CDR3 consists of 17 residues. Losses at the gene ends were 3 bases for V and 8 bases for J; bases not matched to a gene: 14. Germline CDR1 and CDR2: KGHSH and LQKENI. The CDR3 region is CASSPRPGGTGYDEQFF. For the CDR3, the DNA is TGTGCCAGCTCACCCCGCCCCGGCGGGACAGGGTACGATGAGCAGTTCTTC.

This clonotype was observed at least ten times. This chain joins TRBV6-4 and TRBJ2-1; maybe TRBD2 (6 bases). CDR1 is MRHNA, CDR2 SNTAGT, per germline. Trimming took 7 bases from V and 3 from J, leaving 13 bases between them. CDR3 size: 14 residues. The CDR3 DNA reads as TGTGCCAGCATTCACCGGGACTGCTACAATGAGCAGTTCTTC. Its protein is CASIHRDCYNEQFF.

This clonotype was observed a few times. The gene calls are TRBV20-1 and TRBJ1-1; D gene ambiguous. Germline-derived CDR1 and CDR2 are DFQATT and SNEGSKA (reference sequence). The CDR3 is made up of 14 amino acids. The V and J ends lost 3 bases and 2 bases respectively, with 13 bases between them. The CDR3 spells CSASRLSENTEAFF. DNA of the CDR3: TGCAGTGCTAGCCGGCTGTCAGAAAACACTGAAGCTTTCTTT.

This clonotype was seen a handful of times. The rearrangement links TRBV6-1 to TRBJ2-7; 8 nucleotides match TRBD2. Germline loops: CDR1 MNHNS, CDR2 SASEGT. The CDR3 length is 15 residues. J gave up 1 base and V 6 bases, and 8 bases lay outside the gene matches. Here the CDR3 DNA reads TGTGCCAGCAGCCCCCATAGCGGGGTTTCCTACGAGCAGTACTTC. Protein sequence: CASSPHSGVSYEQYF.